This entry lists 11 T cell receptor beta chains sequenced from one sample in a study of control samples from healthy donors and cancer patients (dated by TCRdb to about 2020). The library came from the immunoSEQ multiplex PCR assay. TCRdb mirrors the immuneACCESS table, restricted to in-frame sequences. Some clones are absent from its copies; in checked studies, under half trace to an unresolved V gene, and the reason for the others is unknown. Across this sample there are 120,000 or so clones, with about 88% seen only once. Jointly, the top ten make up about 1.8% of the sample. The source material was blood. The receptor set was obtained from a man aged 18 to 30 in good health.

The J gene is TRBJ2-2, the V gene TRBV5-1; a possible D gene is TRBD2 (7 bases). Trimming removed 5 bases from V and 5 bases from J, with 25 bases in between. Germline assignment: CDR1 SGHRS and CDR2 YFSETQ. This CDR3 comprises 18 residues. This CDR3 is CASRVDPPGGRRTGELFF. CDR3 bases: TGCGCCAGCAGGGTAGACCCCCCGGGGGGCCGGAGGACCGGGGAGCTGTTTTTT. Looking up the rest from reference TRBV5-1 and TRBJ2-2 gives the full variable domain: KAGVTQTPRYLIKTRGQQVTLSCSPISGHRSVSWYQQTPGQGLQFLFEYFSETQRNKGNFPGRFSGRQFSNSRSEMNVSTLELGDSALYLCASRVDPPGGRRTGELFFGEGSRLTVL.

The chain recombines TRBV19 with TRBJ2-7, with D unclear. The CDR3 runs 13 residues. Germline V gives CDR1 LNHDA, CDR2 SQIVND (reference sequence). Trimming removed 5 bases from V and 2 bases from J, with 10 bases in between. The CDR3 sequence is CASSVDWTYEQYF. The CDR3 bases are TGTGCCAGTAGTGTCGACTGGACCTACGAGCAGTACTTC.

The CDR3 loop is CASSQDQGRVRGGYTF. DNA for the CDR3: TGCGCCAGCAGCCAAGATCAGGGCAGGGTAAGGGGTGGCTACACCTTC. The chain carries TRBV4-1 and TRBJ1-2; a possible D gene is TRBD1 (5 bases). CDR3 length equals 16 residues. Germline-derived CDR1 and CDR2 are MGHRA and YSYEKL. The V end was cut by 0 bases, the J end by 7 bases, with 18 bases between.

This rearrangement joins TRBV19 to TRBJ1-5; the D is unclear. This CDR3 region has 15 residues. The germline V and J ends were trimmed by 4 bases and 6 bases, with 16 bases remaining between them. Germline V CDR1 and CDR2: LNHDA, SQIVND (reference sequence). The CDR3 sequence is CASSKAEVGAQPQHF. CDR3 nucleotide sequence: TGTGCCAGTAGTAAAGCGGAGGTGGGAGCTCAGCCCCAGCATTTT. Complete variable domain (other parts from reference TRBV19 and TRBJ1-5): DGGITQSPKYLFRKEGQNVTLSCEQNLNHDAMYWYRQDPGQGLRLIYYSQIVNDFQKGDIAEGYSVSREKKESFPLTVTSAQKNPTAFYLCASSKAEVGAQPQHFGDGTRLSIL.

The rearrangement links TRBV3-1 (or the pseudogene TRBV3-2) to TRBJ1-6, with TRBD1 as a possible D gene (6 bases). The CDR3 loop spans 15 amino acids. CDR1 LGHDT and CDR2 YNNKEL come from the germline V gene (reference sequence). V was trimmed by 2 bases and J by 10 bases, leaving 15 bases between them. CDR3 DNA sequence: TGTGCCAGCAGCCAATTAACAGGGATACGATCACCCCTCCACTTT. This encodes CASSQLTGIRSPLHF.

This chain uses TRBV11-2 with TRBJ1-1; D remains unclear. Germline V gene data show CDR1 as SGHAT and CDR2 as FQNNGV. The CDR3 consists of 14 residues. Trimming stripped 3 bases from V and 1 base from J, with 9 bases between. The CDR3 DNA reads TGTGCCAGCAGCTTGATCCTTCCGAACACTGAAGCTTTCTTT. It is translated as CASSLILPNTEAFF.

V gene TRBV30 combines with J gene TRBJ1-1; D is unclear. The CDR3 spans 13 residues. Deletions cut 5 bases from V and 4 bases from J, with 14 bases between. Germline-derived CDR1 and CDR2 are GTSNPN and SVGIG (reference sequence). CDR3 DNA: TGTGCCTGGTTTACGCCCATGCTCACTGAAGCTTTCTTT. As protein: CAWFTPMLTEAFF.

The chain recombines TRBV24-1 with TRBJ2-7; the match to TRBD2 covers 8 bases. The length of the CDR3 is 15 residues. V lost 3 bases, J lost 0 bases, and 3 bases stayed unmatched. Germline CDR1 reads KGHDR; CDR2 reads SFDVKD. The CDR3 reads CATSDPSGGSYEQYF. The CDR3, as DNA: TGTGCCACCAGTGATCCGAGCGGGGGCTCCTACGAGCAGTACTTC.

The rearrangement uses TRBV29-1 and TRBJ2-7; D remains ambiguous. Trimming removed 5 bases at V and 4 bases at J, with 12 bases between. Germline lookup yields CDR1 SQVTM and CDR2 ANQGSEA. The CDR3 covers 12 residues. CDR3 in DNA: TGCAGCGTTTTTGATTTTGGGTACGAGCAGTACTTC. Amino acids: CSVFDFGYEQYF.

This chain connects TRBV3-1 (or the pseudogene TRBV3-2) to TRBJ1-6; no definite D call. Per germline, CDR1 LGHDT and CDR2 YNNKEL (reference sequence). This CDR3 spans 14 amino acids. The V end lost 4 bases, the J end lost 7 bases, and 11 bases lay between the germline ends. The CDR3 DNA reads TGTGCCAGCAGCCCCCGGACCGTCAATTCACCCCTCCACTTT. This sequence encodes CASSPRTVNSPLHF.

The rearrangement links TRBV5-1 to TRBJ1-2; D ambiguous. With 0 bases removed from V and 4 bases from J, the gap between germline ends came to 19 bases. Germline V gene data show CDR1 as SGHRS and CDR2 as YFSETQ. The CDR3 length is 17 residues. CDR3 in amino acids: CASSLGSRQASTYGYTF. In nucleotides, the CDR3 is TGCGCCAGCAGCTTGGGATCGCGGCAGGCGTCCACCTATGGCTACACCTTC. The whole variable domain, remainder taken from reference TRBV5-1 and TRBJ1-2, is KAGVTQTPRYLIKTRGQQVTLSCSPISGHRSVSWYQQTPGQGLQFLFEYFSETQRNKGNFPGRFSGRQFSNSRSEMNVSTLELGDSALYLCASSLGSRQASTYGYTFGSGTRLTVV.